Below are 24 T cell receptor beta chains sequenced from a single sample in a study of early T cells in non-severe SARS-CoV-2 infection. MiXCR, run by TCRdb on the 5' RACE reads, gives a single entry per CDR3 protein. Of 63,000 or so distinct CDR3 sequences listed, approximately 10% were seen once; the top ten hold 4.5% to 7%. This material consisted of whole blood, taken at baseline. All receptors come from an adult who was a healthcare worker with PCR-confirmed SARS-CoV-2 infection or an uninfected control (not recorded which).

The gene calls are TRBV6-2 or TRBV6-3 and TRBJ2-1; 7 bases are shared with TRBD2. V lost 5 bases and J lost 15; bases outside the gene matches: 10. CDR1 and CDR2 from the germline V gene are MNHEY and SVGEGT. This CDR3 has 12 residues. The CDR3 nucleotides read TGTGCCAGCAGTGAGCGGACTAGGAGCCGGTTCTTC. Protein: CASSERTRSRFF.

J is TRBJ1-1 and V is TRBV5-1, with D perhaps TRBD1 (6 bases). Germline V gives CDR1 SGHRS, CDR2 YFSETQ. This CDR3 has 15 amino acids. V was cut by 2 bases and J by 2 bases, with 13 bases left in between. CDR3 residues: CASSFNGQPNTEAFF. CDR3 coding DNA: TGCGCCAGCAGCTTTAATGGACAGCCAAACACTGAAGCTTTCTTT.

There are many counts of this clonotype. The chain employs TRBV5-4 and TRBJ2-7, with 8 bases lining up with TRBD1. The ends lost 0 bases at V and 1 base at J; junction bases unmatched: 3. Germline V gene data show CDR1 as SGHNT and CDR2 as YYREEE (reference sequence). This CDR3 region has 15 residues. CDR3 nucleotide sequence: TGTGCCAGCAGCTTGGGACAGGGGTCTTCCTACGAGCAGTACTTC. Its protein product is CASSLGQGSSYEQYF.

The V gene is TRBV29-1, the J gene TRBJ2-5, with TRBD2 matching 10 bases. The CDR3 consists of 15 residues. V lost 6 bases, J lost 0 bases, and 7 bases stayed unmatched. CDR1 is SQVTM and CDR2 is ANQGSEA in the germline V gene. CDR3 nucleotides: TGCAGCGTGATCCCTAGCGGGGGCTACCAAGAGACCCAGTACTTC. It specifies CSVIPSGGYQETQYF.

This clonotype has a handful of counts. The chain is built from TRBV29-1 and TRBJ2-7; D gene unclear. Trimming removed 4 bases from V and 5 bases from J, with 12 bases in between. Germline CDR1 reads SQVTM; CDR2 reads ANQGSEA. The CDR3 loop spans 12 amino acids. The CDR3, as DNA: TGCAGCGTTGTTCTCCGCAGGAACGAGCAGTACTTC. Amino acids: CSVVLRRNEQYF.

Ten or more counts support this clonotype. The CDR3 bases are TGTGCCAGCAGGGGACTAGCGGGCAGAAGAGGTCAAACAGATACGCAGTATTTT. This translates into CASRGLAGRRGQTDTQYF. The chain has TRBV12-3 or TRBV12-4 and TRBJ2-3; TRBD2 matches at 12 bases. The CDR3 is 18 amino acids. Trimming at V came to 6 bases and at J to 3 bases, leaving 13 bases not matched to a gene.

This clonotype was counted between two and nine times. The V and J genes are TRBV19 and TRBJ2-5; no reliable D call. This CDR3 region has 14 residues. V gave up 5 bases and J gave up 5 bases, with 15 bases separating them. The germline CDR1 and CDR2 sequences are LNHDA and SQIVND (reference sequence). The CDR3 spells CASSPQTTGETQYF. For the CDR3, the DNA is TGTGCCAGTAGTCCCCAGACAACCGGGGAGACCCAGTACTTC.

This clonotype was picked up a small number of times. This chain connects TRBV29-1 to TRBJ2-1; possibly TRBD2 for D (5 bases). Trimming shortened V by 3 bases and J by 8 bases, and 11 bases separated the two germline ends. The V gene's germline CDR1 is SQVTM and CDR2 ANQGSEA. This CDR3 spans 12 amino acids. CDR3 sequence: CSVDRVGDEQFF. In DNA, the CDR3 is TGCAGCGTTGATAGAGTGGGAGATGAGCAGTTCTTC.

This clonotype showed up just a few times. The junction does not match germline at one end; this may be a read error. V is TRBV24-1 and J is TRBJ2-3; a weak D match, TRBD2 (6 bases). The CDR3 loop spans 11 amino acids. Germline V gene sequence: CDR1 KGHDR, CDR2 SFDVKD. CDR3 sequence: CATSDPGTANF. CDR3 bases: TGTGCCACCAGTGATCCAGGGACTGCCAATTTT.

The chain's CDR3 is CASSDYNEQFF. The CDR3 DNA reads as TGTGCCAGCAGTGACTACAATGAGCAGTTCTTC. The rearrangement uses TRBV2 and TRBJ2-1; D ambiguous. Germline assignment: CDR1 SNHLY and CDR2 FYNNEI. V gave up 3 bases and J gave up 3 bases, with 0 bases separating them. The length of the CDR3 is 11 residues. The full variable domain, in which reference TRBV2 and TRBJ2-1 provide the parts outside the CDR3, is EPEVTQTPSHQVTQMGQEVILRCVPISNHLYFYWYRQILGQKVEFLVSFYNNEISEKSEIFDDQFSVERPDGSNFTLKIRSTKLEDSAMYFCASSDYNEQFFGPGTRLTVL.

A few counts support this clonotype. CDR3 coding DNA: TGTGCCAGCAGCTCCCTGGGGGTTCAAACTGAAGCTTTCTTT. It specifies CASSSLGVQTEAFF. The V gene is TRBV7-9, the J gene TRBJ1-1, with D possibly matching TRBD1 (5 bases). The germline gives CDR1 SEHNR, CDR2 FQNEAQ (reference sequence). The CDR3 has 14 amino acids. V was pared by 4 bases and J by 5 bases, with 14 bases between.

This sequence joins TRBV5-1 and TRBJ2-3, with 9 bases fitting TRBD2. Per the germline V gene, CDR1 is SGHRS and CDR2 is YFSETQ. Trimming removed 2 bases from V and 5 bases from J; junction bases left unmatched: 6. The CDR3 spans 15 residues. CDR3 coding DNA: TGCGCCAGCAGCTTTCGCGGGAGGGCCGGAGATACGCAGTATTTT. Encoded protein: CASSFRGRAGDTQYF.

This clonotype was recorded many times. The gene calls are TRBV7-8 and TRBJ1-5; D is ambiguous. This CDR3 contains 12 residues. The V end lost 5 bases, the J end lost 1 base, and 3 bases lay between the germline ends. Per the germline V gene, CDR1 is SGHVS and CDR2 is FQNEAQ. The CDR3 reads CASSDSNQPQHF. For the CDR3, the DNA is TGTGCCAGCAGCGACAGCAATCAGCCCCAGCATTTT.

Many counts were recorded for this clonotype. The rearrangement uses TRBV30 and TRBJ2-5; a weak D match, TRBD2 (5 bases). The V gene lost 0 bases and the J gene lost 4 bases, with 15 bases spanning the gap. Germline lookup yields CDR1 GTSNPN and CDR2 SVGIG (reference sequence). This CDR3 is built from 15 residues. CDR3 loop: CAWSVASIGGETQYF. In nucleotides, the CDR3 is TGTGCCTGGAGTGTTGCATCCATCGGAGGAGAGACCCAGTACTTC.

The chain joins TRBV11-2 to TRBJ1-4; 8 nucleotides match TRBD1. Trimming cost V 1 base and J 4 bases; bases outside gene matches: 2. Germline CDR1 is SGHAT and CDR2 is FQNNGV. CDR3 length: 15 residues. DNA of the CDR3: TGTGCCAGCAGCTTAGGAGGACAGGGTAATGAAAAACTGTTTTTT. It translates to CASSLGGQGNEKLFF.

Comments on this clonotype: This could be a read error, since a much larger clone is one nucleotide away. This rearrangement joins TRBV4-3 to TRBJ2-3; D call uncertain. From germline, CDR1 is LGHNA and CDR2 YSLEER. CDR3 length: 16 amino acids. Between the trimmed V and J ends, which lost 0 bases and 2 bases, there was a span of 12 bases. The CDR3 DNA is TGCGCCAGCAGCCAAGATCGGGCAGCCCACACAGATACGCAGTATTTT. Translation gives CASSQDRAAHTDTQYF.

The chain employs TRBV29-1 and TRBJ1-3; unclear D gene. Looked up from germline, CDR1 is SQVTM and CDR2 is ANQGSEA. This CDR3 contains 14 residues. V was trimmed by 6 bases and J by 2 bases, leaving 14 bases between them. CDR3 DNA sequence: TGCAGCGTCACCGCAACGGCGGCTGGAAACACCATATATTTT. It codes for CSVTATAAGNTIYF.

This chain's CDR3 is CASSSSYFLAKNIQYF. The CDR3 nucleotides read TGTGCCAGCAGCTCGTCTTATTTCCTAGCCAAAAACATTCAGTACTTC. The chain has TRBV6-2 or TRBV6-3 and TRBJ2-4; D gene uncertain. The CDR3 totals 16 residues. Per germline, CDR1 MNHEY and CDR2 SVGEGT. Deletions cut 6 bases from V and 0 bases from J, with 15 bases between.

The table lists this clonotype with many counts. The chain is built from TRBV29-1 and TRBJ2-5, with D possibly called TRBD1 or TRBD2 (6 bases each). V gave up 7 bases and J gave up 5 bases, with 8 bases separating them. The CDR3 totals 10 residues. The V gene's germline CDR1 is SQVTM and CDR2 ANQGSEA. The CDR3 DNA is TGCAGCGCGGGGGCGGAGACCCAGTACTTC. Its protein product is CSAGAETQYF.

The genes are TRBV7-2 and TRBJ2-7; D unresolved. V was cut by 5 bases and J by 3 bases, with 14 bases left in between. Germline CDR1 SGHTA, CDR2 FQGNSA. CDR3 length: 14 amino acids. The chain's CDR3 is CASSPRGGFYEQYF. The CDR3 DNA reads TGTGCCAGCAGCCCCCGAGGCGGATTCTACGAGCAGTACTTC.

The sample holds many counts of this clonotype. V is TRBV7-2 and J is TRBJ1-2; 8 bases map to TRBD1. CDR1 is SGHTA and CDR2 is FQGNSA in the germline V gene. V shed 5 bases, J shed 1 base, and the junction held 3 bases outside the gene matches. The CDR3 spans 14 residues. This CDR3 is CASSPDRGNYGYTF. Here the CDR3 DNA reads TGTGCCAGCAGCCCTGACAGGGGTAACTATGGCTACACCTTC.

A few counts support this clonotype. The chain is built from TRBV7-3 and TRBJ2-3; tentative D call: TRBD1 (6 bases). Deletions cut 4 bases from V and 4 bases from J, with 15 bases between. The CDR3 contains 15 residues. Per germline, CDR1 SGHTA and CDR2 FQGTGA. The CDR3 region is CASSSNRVGPDTQYF. CDR3 in DNA: TGTGCCAGCAGCTCCAACAGGGTTGGCCCAGATACGCAGTATTTT.

In this sample, this clonotype turned up many times. The chain links TRBV4-1 to TRBJ2-7; D perhaps matches TRBD2 (5 bases). The CDR3 length is 15 residues. V lost 1 base, J lost 0 bases, and 10 bases lay in between. The germline V gene encodes CDR1 MGHRA and CDR2 YSYEKL. The CDR3 DNA follows: TGCGCCAGCAGCCAAGGGACTCAGAGCTCCTACGAGCAGTACTTC. This codes for CASSQGTQSSYEQYF.

Ten or more counts support this clonotype. The rearrangement joins TRBV29-1 to TRBJ1-3; no reliable D call. Trimming took off 7 bases at V and 6 bases at J, with 7 bases between the two ends. The V gene's germline CDR1 is SQVTM and CDR2 ANQGSEA. The CDR3 length is 10 residues. CDR3 bases: TGCAGCGCTGGCGAAAACACCATATATTTT. This encodes CSAGENTIYF.